This is a list of T cell receptor beta chains from one sample in a study of blood T cells in healthy people across ages. TCRdb reprocessed the 5' RACE reads with MiXCR, giving one entry per CDR3 protein. This table has 900,000 to 950,000 distinct CDR3 sequences, almost 30% appearing once. Another study also made use of these data, one on T cells of mothers and their children.

Sequenced: blood. These TCRs come from a woman aged 40 to 49 in good health. Each CDR3 is given with its conserved first and last residue. Each record gives: J gene, D gene, clone size, V gene, CDR3 protein, CDR3 DNA. The D gene is left open where the match is weak. Clone size, where shown, is once, few, many, or a class for clones that have expanded.

TRBJ1-1 NA NA TRBV29-1 CSVLLTNTEAFF TGCAGCGTGCTTCTCACGAACACTGAAGCTTTCTTT
TRBJ1-1 NA NA TRBV6-6 CASSYSGQGSEAFF TGTGCCAGCAGTTACTCGGGGCAGGGGTCTGAAGCTTTCTTT
TRBJ1-2 TRBD1 NA TRBV28 CASSYHGTANYGYTF TGTGCCAGCAGCTATCATGGGACAGCCAACTATGGCTACACCTTC
TRBJ2-7 NA few TRBV12-3/TRBV12-4 CASSPGTGTSYEQYF TGTGCCAGCAGCCCTGGAACGGGGACCTCCTACGAGCAGTACTTC
TRBJ2-3 NA few TRBV30 CAWGMDRDTQYF TGTGCCTGGGGAATGGACAGAGATACGCAGTATTTT
TRBJ2-5 NA NA TRBV7-9 CASSLGLQGRETQYF TGTGCCAGCAGCTTAGGACTTCAGGGGCGGGAGACCCAGTACTTC
TRBJ1-6 TRBD1 many TRBV7-2 CATHRDSSYNSPLHF TGTGCCACGCACCGGGACAGTTCCTATAATTCACCCCTCCACTTT
TRBJ1-2 NA NA TRBV12-3/TRBV12-4 CASSLRAASNYGYTF TGTGCCAGCAGTTTAAGGGCAGCCTCTAACTATGGCTACACCTTC
TRBJ2-2 NA NA TRBV7-9 CASSANQGDTGERFF TGTGCCAGCAGCGCCAACCAGGGAGACACCGGGGAGCGGTTTTTT
TRBJ2-5 TRBD2 NA TRBV7-2 CASSPRSGGARETQYF TGTGCCAGCAGCCCTAGGAGCGGGGGGGCCAGGGAGACCCAGTACTTC
TRBJ1-2 NA NA TRBV13 CASSLEGRGGGYTF TGTGCCAGCAGCCTCGAGGGTAGGGGAGGCGGCTACACCTTC
TRBJ2-2 TRBD1 NA TRBV7-9 CASSLGTVPTGELFF TGTGCCAGCAGCCTCGGGACAGTACCAACCGGGGAGCTGTTTTTT
TRBJ2-7 NA many TRBV6-1 CASSERLQAPYEQYF TGTGCCAGCAGTGAAAGGCTTCAGGCCCCCTACGAGCAGTACTTC
TRBJ1-2 NA NA TRBV12-3/TRBV12-4 CASRRHPDYGYTF TGTGCCAGCAGGAGACACCCGGACTATGGCTACACCTTC
TRBJ1-1 NA NA TRBV12-3/TRBV12-4 CASSLRQVYTEAFF TGTGCCAGCAGTTTGCGACAGGTCTACACTGAAGCTTTCTTT
TRBJ2-7 NA few TRBV27 CASSLALTSSYNEQYF TGTGCCAGCAGTTTGGCCCTCACGAGCTCCTACAATGAGCAGTACTTC
TRBJ1-2 TRBD1 few TRBV4-1 CASSQEGRTGGGYTF TGCGCCAGCAGCCAAGAGGGACGGACAGGAGGGGGCTACACCTTC
TRBJ2-7 TRBD1 few TRBV6-2/TRBV6-3 CASTPGGTGAYEQYF TGTGCCAGCACCCCTGGAGGGACAGGGGCCTACGAGCAGTACTTC
TRBJ1-4 NA NA TRBV19 CASTWGLDEKLFF TGTGCCAGTACCTGGGGGCTGGACGAAAAACTGTTTTTT
TRBJ1-6 NA NA TRBV7-2 CASSLGTGSPLHF TGTGCCAGCAGCTTAGGGACTGGATCACCCCTCCACTTT
TRBJ2-3 TRBD2 NA TRBV7-2 CASSYPKASGGADTQYF TGTGCCAGCAGCTACCCCAAGGCCAGCGGGGGGGCAGATACGCAGTATTTT
TRBJ1-2 TRBD1 few TRBV4-3 CASSQADRINYGYTF TGCGCCAGCAGCCAAGCGGACAGGATCAACTATGGCTACACCTTC
TRBJ2-7 NA many TRBV12-3/TRBV12-4 CASSLQGKRNEQYF TGTGCCAGCAGTTTACAGGGGAAGCGGAACGAGCAGTACTTC
TRBJ2-7 TRBD1 NA TRBV7-2 CASRLDRVYEQYF TGTGCCAGCAGATTAGACAGGGTTTACGAGCAGTACTTC
TRBJ1-2 TRBD1 many TRBV5-6 CASSLWGTGGIAYGYTF TGTGCCAGCAGCTTGTGGGGGACAGGGGGAATCGCCTATGGCTACACCTTC
TRBJ1-2 NA NA TRBV15 CATSRGGRENYGYTF TGTGCCACCAGCAGAGGCGGCAGGGAAAACTATGGCTACACCTTC
TRBJ1-1 NA few TRBV24-1 CATSDLHRQAFF TGTGCCACCAGTGATTTGCACAGGCAGGCTTTCTTT
TRBJ2-5 NA many TRBV12-3/TRBV12-4 CASSTFLTSQETQYF TGTGCCAGCAGCACCTTTCTTACGTCCCAAGAGACCCAGTACTTC
TRBJ2-3 TRBD1 many TRBV6-5 CASSGDSLTDTQYF TGTGCCAGCAGTGGGGACAGTCTAACAGATACGCAGTATTTT
TRBJ2-1 TRBD2 many TRBV11-2 CASSLTSDPYNEQFF TGTGCCAGCAGCCTAACTAGCGATCCGTACAATGAGCAGTTCTTC
TRBJ2-4 NA NA TRBV28 CASSLDQGGKNIQYF TGTGCCAGCAGTTTAGATCAGGGCGGCAAAAACATTCAGTACTTC
TRBJ1-5 NA few TRBV10-3 CAISEISNQPQHF TGTGCCATCAGTGAGATTAGCAATCAGCCCCAGCATTTT
TRBJ1-6 TRBD1 few TRBV5-1 CASSSSGQGPNSPLHF TGCGCCAGCAGCTCCTCGGGACAGGGGCCTAATTCACCCCTCCACTTT
TRBJ2-1 NA NA TRBV20-1 CSACINEQFF TGCAGTGCTTGTATCAATGAGCAGTTCTTC
TRBJ1-1 NA NA TRBV4-1 CASGETRRNTEAFF TGCGCCAGCGGTGAGACCCGGAGGAACACTGAAGCTTTCTTT
TRBJ1-2 NA few TRBV20-1 CSASVARGYTF TGCAGTGCTAGTGTGGCTCGCGGCTACACCTTC
TRBJ2-7 TRBD1 many TRBV4-1 CASSQQGAGTYEQYF TGCGCCAGCAGCCAACAGGGGGCCGGCACCTACGAGCAGTACTTC
TRBJ2-3 TRBD2 few TRBV6-6 CASSYSASGGASGTQYF TGTGCCAGCAGTTATTCCGCTAGCGGGGGGGCATCAGGTACGCAGTATTTT
TRBJ1-1 TRBD1 NA TRBV7-8 CASSWGTGENTEAFF TGTGCCAGCAGCTGGGGGACAGGGGAGAACACTGAAGCTTTCTTT
TRBJ2-1 NA NA TRBV7-3 CASSSFGGLNGQFF TGTGCCAGCAGCTCCTTTGGGGGCCTGAATGGGCAGTTCTTC
TRBJ1-4 NA NA TRBV24-1 CATSDLKGEKLFF TGTGCCACCAGTGATTTGAAAGGCGAAAAACTGTTTTTT
TRBJ1-1 NA few TRBV7-8 CASSQGHANTEAFF TGTGCCAGCAGCCAGGGGCACGCGAACACTGAAGCTTTCTTT